Listed here are 18 T cell receptor beta chains from one sample, sequenced in a study of regulatory T cells in long-lasting Graves disease. Relying on iRepertoire HTBI primers and Arm-PCR of CDR3 regions, the team built TCR beta libraries. Using its own MiXCR run on the multiplex PCR reads, TCRdb lists one record per CDR3 protein. The sample holds 400,000 to 500,000 distinct CDR3 sequences, 14% seen once. Stated time point: newly diagnosed GD, antithyroid drugs for less than 3 months. The TCR library used RNA extracted from PBMCs. The same sample was also studied in work on T cells in Graves' hyperthyroidism and ophthalmopathy.

The sample was peripheral blood mononuclear cells (PBMCs), taken at new diagnosis, from a patient treated with antithyroid drugs. Receptors were obtained from a woman aged 45-65 years with Graves disease.

This clonotype showed up just a few times. One base away lies a much larger clone, so this may be a sequencing read error. The chain is built from TRBV2 and TRBJ1-5; 9 bases fit TRBD1. Germline CDR1 is SNHLY and CDR2 is FYNNEI. The CDR3 is made up of 15 amino acids. The CDR3 here is CVSSATGTGTQPQHF. The DNA of the CDR3 is TGTGTCAGCAGTGCGACCGGGACAGGGACTCAGCCCCAGCATTTT.

A remark on this clonotype: A much larger clonotype is one base distant, so this may be a read error. The conserved final phenylalanine or tryptophan is absent from the CDR3, which likely points to a read error. V gene TRBV30 combines with J gene TRBJ2-1; tentative D call: TRBD1 (6 bases). V was trimmed by 2 bases and J by 8 bases, leaving 7 bases between them. CDR1 is GTSNPN and CDR2 is SVGIG in the germline V gene (reference sequence). The CDR3 covers 11 residues. CDR3 sequence: CAWSKGDEQFL. As DNA, the CDR3 is TGTGCCTGGAGTAAGGGGGATGAGCAGTTCTTG.

The V gene is TRBV6-9, the J gene TRBJ2-6, with D hard to call. Germline V CDR1 and CDR2: MNHGY, SVAAGI. Between the trimmed V and J ends, which lost 3 bases and 1 base, there was a span of 7 bases. The CDR3 is made up of 15 amino acids. CDR3 DNA sequence: TGTGCCAGCAGTTACCGGGTGTCTGGGGCCAACGTCCTGACTTTC. Translating gives CASSYRVSGANVLTF.

This clonotype came up many times. The chain couples TRBV27 to TRBJ1-1; no firm D call. Trimming pared 7 bases from V and 2 bases from J, leaving 11 bases between. CDR3 length equals 13 residues. CDR1 and CDR2 from the germline V gene are MNHEY and SMNVEV (reference sequence). CDR3 nucleotides: TGTGCCAGCATGGGTAGGGTTAACACTGAAGCTTTCTTT. It yields the protein CASMGRVNTEAFF.

A word on this clonotype: Germline and junction disagree at one end, which may indicate a read error. This sequence joins TRBV19 and TRBJ2-1, with 7 bases that match TRBD1. CDR3 size: 23 residues. The germline V gene encodes CDR1 LNHDA and CDR2 SQIVND (reference sequence). The CDR3 loop reads CASSHPWDWTGFFSLLSYNEQSF. The CDR3 coding sequence is TGTGCCAGTAGCCACCCATGGGATTGGACAGGTTTTTTTTCCCTCCTATCCTACAATGAGCAGTCCTTC.

Many counts were recorded for this clonotype. The rearrangement joins TRBV3-1 to TRBJ2-3; D is perhaps TRBD2 (5 bases). The CDR3 runs to 19 residues. CDR1 is LGHDT and CDR2 is YNNKEL in the germline V gene (reference sequence). The V and J ends lost 0 bases and 2 bases respectively, with 21 bases between them. CDR3 in amino acids: CASSQDPGRAQGSTDTQYF. For the CDR3, the DNA is TGTGCCAGCAGCCAAGACCCCGGGCGGGCGCAAGGGTCCACAGATACGCAGTATTTT.

This clonotype was counted at least ten times. The genes are TRBV10-2 and TRBJ2-1; D unresolved. V was trimmed by 2 bases and J by 9 bases, leaving 11 bases between them. The CDR3 totals 13 residues. The germline gives CDR1 WSHSY, CDR2 SAAADI. The CDR3 DNA is TGCGCCAGCAGTGAGACTGGTCCCAGTGAGCAGTTCTTC. Protein: CASSETGPSEQFF.

V gene TRBV14 combines with J gene TRBJ1-4; no firm D call. With 0 bases removed from V and 8 bases from J, the gap between germline ends came to 10 bases. The CDR3 has 14 residues. Germline CDR1 and CDR2: SGHDN and FVKESK. DNA of the CDR3: TGTGCCAGCAGCCAAGATATATTAAGGGAAAAACTGTTTTTT. Encoded protein: CASSQDILREKLFF.

This clonotype was picked up many times. The chain recombines TRBV24-1 with TRBJ2-7, with TRBD2 as a possible D gene (6 bases). The length of the CDR3 is 14 residues. Germline V gene data show CDR1 as KGHDR and CDR2 as SFDVKD. V lost 5 bases, J lost 6 bases, and 16 bases lay in between. The CDR3 DNA reads as TGTGCCACCAGTGCCGGGACTGACCCTAGCGAGCAGTACTTC. Its protein is CATSAGTDPSEQYF.

To note about this clonotype: A much larger clone differs from this one at a single base, so this may be a read error. The CDR3 carries no conserved terminal phenylalanine or tryptophan, so it likely arises from a read error. The V and J genes are TRBV6-4 and TRBJ2-7; weak D call: TRBD1 (6 bases). CDR1 and CDR2 (germline): MRHNA, SNTAGT. Trimming left V 2 bases short and J 2 bases short, with 10 bases between. CDR3 length: 14 residues. This CDR3 is CASSDARTAYEQYL. In DNA form, the CDR3 reads TGTGCCAGCAGTGACGCCCGGACAGCCTACGAGCAGTACCTC.

Comment on this clonotype: This may stem from a read error, because a much larger clone lies one nucleotide away. The rearrangement links TRBV7-2 to TRBJ2-1, with TRBD2 matching over 8 bases. Germline-derived CDR1 and CDR2 are SGHTA and FQGNSA. The CDR3 has 14 amino acids. The CDR3 is CASSLEAGRVEQSF. The DNA of the CDR3 is TGTGCCAGCAGCTTAGAGGCCGGGAGGGTTGAGCAGTCCTTC.

This chain uses TRBV11-1 with TRBJ2-3, with 9 nucleotides matching TRBD1. Germline V gives CDR1 SGHAT, CDR2 FQDESV (reference sequence). CDR3 length equals 15 residues. With V trimmed by 4 bases and J by 11 bases, 13 bases remained unmatched. CDR3 sequence reads: CASSSPTTGGGMQYF. CDR3 DNA sequence: TGTGCCAGCAGCTCCCCGACGACAGGGGGAGGTATGCAGTATTTT.

The DNA of the CDR3 is TGCGCCAGCAGCCAAGTCGGGACTAGCGGGAGGTCGTACGAGCAGTACTTC. Its protein is CASSQVGTSGRSYEQYF. The J gene is TRBJ2-7, the V gene TRBV4-1; 15 bases agree with TRBD2. CDR1 is MGHRA and CDR2 is YSYEKL in the germline V gene. This CDR3 is 17 amino acids long. The ends lost 1 base at V and 4 bases at J; junction bases unmatched: 5.

This clonotype was counted at least ten times. CDR3 loop: CSARDPKTAYNEQFF. CDR3 bases: TGCAGTGCTAGAGATCCCAAGACAGCATACAATGAGCAGTTCTTC. The chain recombines TRBV20-1 with TRBJ2-1; a weak D match, TRBD1 (5 bases). V was trimmed by 0 bases and J by 4 bases, leaving 13 bases between them. CDR1 is DFQATT and CDR2 is SNEGSKA in the germline V gene (reference sequence). The CDR3 spans 15 residues.

This clonotype was counted ten times or more. The chain uses TRBV28 and TRBJ2-7; a weak D match, TRBD1 (6 bases). The V gene lost 8 bases and the J gene lost 2 bases, with 19 bases spanning the gap. Germline CDR1 MDHEN, CDR2 SYDVKM. The CDR3 runs to 15 residues. The DNA for the CDR3 is TGTGCCAGCGGTGGTCCGGAACAGGGAACCTACGAGCAGTACTTC. Translated, it gives CASGGPEQGTYEQYF.

In its sample, this clonotype was seen many times. The chain carries TRBV20-1 and TRBJ2-2, with D unclear. V was pared by 4 bases and J by 1 base, with 10 bases between. Germline values: CDR1 DFQATT, CDR2 SNEGSKA (reference sequence). There are 14 residues in the CDR3. The CDR3 DNA is TGCAGTGCTATAGCCCGACTGAACACCGGGGAGCTGTTTTTT. This codes for CSAIARLNTGELFF.

This clonotype was seen repeatedly, ten times or more. The chain joins TRBV28 to TRBJ1-1, with D possibly matching TRBD1 (5 bases). V lost 5 bases, J lost 6 bases, and 16 bases lay in between. The CDR3 spans 14 residues. Germline V gives CDR1 MDHEN, CDR2 SYDVKM. The CDR3 loop is CASSRTGGRAEAFF. The DNA for the CDR3 is TGTGCCAGCAGTAGGACGGGGGGAAGGGCTGAAGCTTTCTTT.

The table lists this clonotype with many counts. The J gene is TRBJ1-5, the V gene TRBV27, with D unresolved. The germline V gene encodes CDR1 MNHEY and CDR2 SMNVEV (reference sequence). The CDR3 totals 13 residues. V lost 9 bases, J lost 2 bases, and 11 bases lay in between. The CDR3 region is CASGSGGNQPQHF. Here the CDR3 DNA reads TGTGCCAGTGGTTCGGGAGGCAATCAGCCCCAGCATTTT.